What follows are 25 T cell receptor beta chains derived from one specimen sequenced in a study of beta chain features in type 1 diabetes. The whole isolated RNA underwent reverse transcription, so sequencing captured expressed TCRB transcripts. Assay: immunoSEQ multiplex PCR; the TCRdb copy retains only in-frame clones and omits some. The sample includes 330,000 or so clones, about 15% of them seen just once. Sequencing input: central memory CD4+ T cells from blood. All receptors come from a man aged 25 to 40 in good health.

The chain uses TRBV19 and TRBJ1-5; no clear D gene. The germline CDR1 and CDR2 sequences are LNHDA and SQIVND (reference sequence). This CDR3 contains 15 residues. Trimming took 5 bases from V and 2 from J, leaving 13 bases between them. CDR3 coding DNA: TGTGCCAGTAGTTCCGACGGCCCGCGCAATCAGCCCCAGCATTTT. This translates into CASSSDGPRNQPQHF. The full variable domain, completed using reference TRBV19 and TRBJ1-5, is DGGITQSPKYLFRKEGQNVTLSCEQNLNHDAMYWYRQDPGQGLRLIYYSQIVNDFQKGDIAEGYSVSREKKESFPLTVTSAQKNPTAFYLCASSSDGPRNQPQHFGDGTRLSIL.

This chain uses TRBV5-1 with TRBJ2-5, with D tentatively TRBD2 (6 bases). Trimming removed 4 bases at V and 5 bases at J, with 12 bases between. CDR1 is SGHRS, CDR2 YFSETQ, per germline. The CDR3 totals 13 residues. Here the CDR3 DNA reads TGCGCCAGCAGCGAGACTAGGATGGAGACCCAGTACTTC. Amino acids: CASSETRMETQYF. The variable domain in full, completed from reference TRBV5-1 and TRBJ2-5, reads KAGVTQTPRYLIKTRGQQVTLSCSPISGHRSVSWYQQTPGQGLQFLFEYFSETQRNKGNFPGRFSGRQFSNSRSEMNVSTLELGDSALYLCASSETRMETQYFGPGTRLLVL.

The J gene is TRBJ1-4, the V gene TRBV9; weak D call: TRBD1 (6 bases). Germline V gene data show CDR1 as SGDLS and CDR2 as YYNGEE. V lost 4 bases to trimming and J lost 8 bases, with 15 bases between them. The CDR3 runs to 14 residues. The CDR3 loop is CASSSHLGGEKLFF. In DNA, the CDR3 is TGTGCCAGCAGCTCCCACCTAGGGGGAGAAAAACTGTTTTTT. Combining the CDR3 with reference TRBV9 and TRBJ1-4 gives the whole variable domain DSGVTQTPKHLITATGQRVTLRCSPRSGDLSVYWYQQSLDQGLQFLIQYYNGEERAKGNILERFSAQQFPDLHSELNLSSLELGDSALYFCASSSHLGGEKLFFGSGTQLSVL.

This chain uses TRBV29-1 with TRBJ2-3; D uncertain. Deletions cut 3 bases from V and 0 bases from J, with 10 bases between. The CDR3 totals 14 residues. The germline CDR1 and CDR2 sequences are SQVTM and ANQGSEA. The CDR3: CSVEPRPSTDTQYF. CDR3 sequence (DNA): TGCAGCGTTGAGCCCCGGCCTAGCACAGATACGCAGTATTTT.

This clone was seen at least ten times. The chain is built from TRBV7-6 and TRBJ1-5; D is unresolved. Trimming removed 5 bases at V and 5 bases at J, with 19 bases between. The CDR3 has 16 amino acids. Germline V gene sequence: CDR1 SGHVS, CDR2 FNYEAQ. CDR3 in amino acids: CASSPLLGGLHQPQHF. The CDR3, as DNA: TGTGCCAGCAGCCCATTGTTGGGTGGACTTCATCAGCCCCAGCATTTT. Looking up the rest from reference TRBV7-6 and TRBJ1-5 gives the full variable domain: GAGVSQSPRYKVTKRGQDVALRCDPISGHVSLYWYRQALGQGPEFLTYFNYEAQQDKSGLPNDRFSAERPEGSISTLTIQRTEQRDSAMYRCASSPLLGGLHQPQHFGDGTRLSIL.

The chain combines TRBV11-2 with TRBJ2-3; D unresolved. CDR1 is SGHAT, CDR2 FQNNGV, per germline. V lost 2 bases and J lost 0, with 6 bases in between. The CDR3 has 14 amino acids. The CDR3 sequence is CASSLTRSTDTQYF. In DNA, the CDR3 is TGTGCCAGCAGCTTAACGCGGAGCACAGATACGCAGTATTTT.

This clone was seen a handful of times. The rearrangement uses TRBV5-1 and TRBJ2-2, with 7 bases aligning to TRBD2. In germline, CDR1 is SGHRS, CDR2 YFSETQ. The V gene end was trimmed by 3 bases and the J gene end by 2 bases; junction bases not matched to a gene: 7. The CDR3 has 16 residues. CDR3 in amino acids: CASSYTGLSNTGELFF. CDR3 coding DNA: TGCGCCAGCAGCTATACGGGACTAAGCAACACCGGGGAGCTGTTTTTT.

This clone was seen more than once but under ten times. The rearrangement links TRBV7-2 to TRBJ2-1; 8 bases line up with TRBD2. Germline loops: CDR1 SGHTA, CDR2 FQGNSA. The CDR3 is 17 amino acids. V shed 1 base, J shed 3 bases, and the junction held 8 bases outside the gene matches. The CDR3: CASSLDPPGGVYNEQFF. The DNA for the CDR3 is TGTGCCAGCAGCTTAGATCCCCCGGGAGGGGTCTACAATGAGCAGTTCTTC.

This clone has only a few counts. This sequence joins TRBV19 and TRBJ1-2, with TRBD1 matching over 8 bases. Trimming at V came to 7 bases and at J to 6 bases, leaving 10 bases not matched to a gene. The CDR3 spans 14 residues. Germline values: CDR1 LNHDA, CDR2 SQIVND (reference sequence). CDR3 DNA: TGTGCCAGTAACCCTGACAGGGGTAGGAATGGCTACACCTTC. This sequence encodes CASNPDRGRNGYTF.

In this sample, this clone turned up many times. CDR3 region: CASSYTSGGWNEQFF. The CDR3 nucleotides are TGTGCCAGCAGTTACACTAGCGGGGGTTGGAATGAGCAGTTCTTC. The chain uses TRBV6-5 and TRBJ2-1, with 11 bases matching TRBD2. The V gene end was trimmed by 2 bases and the J gene end by 7 bases; junction bases not matched to a gene: 4. In germline, CDR1 is MNHEY, CDR2 SVGAGI. This CDR3 is 15 amino acids long.

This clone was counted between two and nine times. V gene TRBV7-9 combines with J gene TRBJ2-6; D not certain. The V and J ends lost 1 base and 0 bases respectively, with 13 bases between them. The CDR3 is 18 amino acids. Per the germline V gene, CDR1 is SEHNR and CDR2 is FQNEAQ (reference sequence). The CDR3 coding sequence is TGTGCCAGCAGCTTAGTTCATGTCGCTGCCTCTGGGGCCAACGTCCTGACTTTC. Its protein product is CASSLVHVAASGANVLTF.

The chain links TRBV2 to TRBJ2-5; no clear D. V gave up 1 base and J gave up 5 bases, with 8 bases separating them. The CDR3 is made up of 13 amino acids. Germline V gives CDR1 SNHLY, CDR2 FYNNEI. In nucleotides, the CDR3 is TGTGCCAGCAGTGAAGGGCCTCGGGAGACCCAGTACTTC. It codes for CASSEGPRETQYF.

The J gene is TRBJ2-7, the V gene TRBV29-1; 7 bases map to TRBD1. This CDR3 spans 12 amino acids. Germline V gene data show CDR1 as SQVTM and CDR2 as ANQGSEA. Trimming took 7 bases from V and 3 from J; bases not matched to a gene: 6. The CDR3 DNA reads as TGCAGCGCAAGGGGACAGTTCTACGAGCAGTACTTC. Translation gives CSARGQFYEQYF.

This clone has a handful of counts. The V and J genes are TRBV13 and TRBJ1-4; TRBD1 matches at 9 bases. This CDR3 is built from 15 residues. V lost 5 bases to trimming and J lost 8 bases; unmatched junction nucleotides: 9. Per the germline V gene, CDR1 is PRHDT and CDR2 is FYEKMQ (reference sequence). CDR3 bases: TGTGCCAGCAGCACTAAAGACAGGGGGGACGAAAAACTGTTTTTT. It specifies CASSTKDRGDEKLFF.

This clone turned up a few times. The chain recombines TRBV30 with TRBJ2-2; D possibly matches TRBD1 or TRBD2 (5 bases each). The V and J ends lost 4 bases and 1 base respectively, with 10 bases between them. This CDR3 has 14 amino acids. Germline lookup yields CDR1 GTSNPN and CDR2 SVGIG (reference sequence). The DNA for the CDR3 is TGTGCCTGGAAGGGGACGCTGAACACCGGGGAGCTGTTTTTT. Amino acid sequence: CAWKGTLNTGELFF.

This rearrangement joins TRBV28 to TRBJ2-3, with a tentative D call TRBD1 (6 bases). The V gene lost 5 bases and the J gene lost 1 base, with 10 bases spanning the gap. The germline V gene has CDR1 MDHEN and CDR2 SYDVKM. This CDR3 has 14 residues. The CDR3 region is CASSRRTGTDTQYF. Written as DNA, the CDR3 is TGTGCCAGCAGTCGGAGGACAGGCACAGATACGCAGTATTTT.

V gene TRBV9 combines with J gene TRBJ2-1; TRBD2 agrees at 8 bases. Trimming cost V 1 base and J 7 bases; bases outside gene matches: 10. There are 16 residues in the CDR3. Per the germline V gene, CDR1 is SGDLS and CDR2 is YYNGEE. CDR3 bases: TGTGCCAGCAGCGTAACCACGGGAGGGGTAGGTAATGAGCAGTTCTTC. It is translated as CASSVTTGGVGNEQFF.

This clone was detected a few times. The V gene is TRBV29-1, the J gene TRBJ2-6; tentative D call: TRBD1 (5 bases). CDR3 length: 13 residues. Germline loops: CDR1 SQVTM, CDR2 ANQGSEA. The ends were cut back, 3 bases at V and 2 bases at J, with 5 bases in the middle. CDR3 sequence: CSVETAGANVLTF. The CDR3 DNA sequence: TGCAGCGTTGAGACAGCTGGGGCCAACGTCCTGACTTTC. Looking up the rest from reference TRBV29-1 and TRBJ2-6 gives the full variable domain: SAVISQKPSRDICQRGTSLTIQCQVDSQVTMMFWYRQQPGQSLTLIATANQGSEATYESGFVIDKFPISRPNLTFSTLTVSNMSPEDSSIYLCSVETAGANVLTFGAGSRLTVL.

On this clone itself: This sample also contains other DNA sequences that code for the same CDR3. CDR3: CASSLGTGRNEKLFF. The CDR3 DNA reads TGCGCCAGCAGCTTGGGGACAGGTCGGAATGAAAAACTGTTTTTT. The J gene is TRBJ1-4, the V gene TRBV5-1; 7 bases are a match to TRBD1. V shed 0 bases, J shed 5 bases, and the junction held 4 bases outside the gene matches. This CDR3 contains 15 residues. Germline values: CDR1 SGHRS, CDR2 YFSETQ.

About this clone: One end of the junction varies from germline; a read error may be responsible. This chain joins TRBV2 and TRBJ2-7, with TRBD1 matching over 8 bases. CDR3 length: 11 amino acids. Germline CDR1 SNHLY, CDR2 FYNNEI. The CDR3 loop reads CASSEDGTGHF. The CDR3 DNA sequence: TGTGCCAGCAGTGAAGATGGGACAGGCCACTTC.

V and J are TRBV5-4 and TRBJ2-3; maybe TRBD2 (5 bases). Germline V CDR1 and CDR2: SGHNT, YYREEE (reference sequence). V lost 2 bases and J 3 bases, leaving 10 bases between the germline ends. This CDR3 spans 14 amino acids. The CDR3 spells CASSLRLATDTQYF. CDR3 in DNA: TGTGCCAGCAGCTTAAGGCTAGCTACAGATACGCAGTATTTT.

The CDR3 sequence is CASSPKGDTQYF. Written as DNA, the CDR3 is TGTGCCAGCTCGCCAAAAGGAGATACGCAGTATTTT. V is TRBV18 and J is TRBJ2-3; D not resolved. The length of the CDR3 is 12 residues. Germline V gene data show CDR1 as KGHSH and CDR2 as LQKENI. Deletions cut 6 bases from V and 5 bases from J, with 9 bases between.

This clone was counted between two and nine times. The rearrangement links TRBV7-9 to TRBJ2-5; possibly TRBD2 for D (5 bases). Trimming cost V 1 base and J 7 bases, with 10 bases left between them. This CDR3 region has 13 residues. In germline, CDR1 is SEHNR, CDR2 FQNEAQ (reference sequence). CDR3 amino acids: CASSLGREGTQYF. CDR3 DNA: TGTGCCAGCAGCTTAGGGCGCGAGGGGACCCAGTACTTC.

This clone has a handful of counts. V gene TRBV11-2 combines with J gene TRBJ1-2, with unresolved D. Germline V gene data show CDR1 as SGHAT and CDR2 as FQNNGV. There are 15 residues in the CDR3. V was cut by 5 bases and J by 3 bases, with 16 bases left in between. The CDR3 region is CASSLNGFWDYGYTF. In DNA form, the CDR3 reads TGTGCCAGCAGCCTAAACGGATTTTGGGACTATGGCTACACCTTC.

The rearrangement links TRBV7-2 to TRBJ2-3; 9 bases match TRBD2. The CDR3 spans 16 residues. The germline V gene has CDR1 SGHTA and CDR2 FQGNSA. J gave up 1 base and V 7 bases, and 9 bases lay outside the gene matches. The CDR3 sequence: CASTPGVAGGTDTQYF. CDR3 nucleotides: TGTGCCAGCACCCCGGGGGTAGCGGGAGGCACAGATACGCAGTATTTT.